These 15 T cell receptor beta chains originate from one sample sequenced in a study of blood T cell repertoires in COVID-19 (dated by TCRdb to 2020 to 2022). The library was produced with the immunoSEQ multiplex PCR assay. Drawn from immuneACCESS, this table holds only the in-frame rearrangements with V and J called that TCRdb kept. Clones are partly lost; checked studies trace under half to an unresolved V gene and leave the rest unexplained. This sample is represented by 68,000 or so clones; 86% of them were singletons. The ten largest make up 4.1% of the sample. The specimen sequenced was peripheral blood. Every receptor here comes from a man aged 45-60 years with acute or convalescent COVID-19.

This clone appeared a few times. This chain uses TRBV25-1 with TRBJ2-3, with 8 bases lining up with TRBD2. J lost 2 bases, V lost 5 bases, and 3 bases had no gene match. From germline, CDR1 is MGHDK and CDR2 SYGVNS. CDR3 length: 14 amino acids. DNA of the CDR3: TGTGCCAGCAGTTATAGCGGGGTCACAGATACGCAGTATTTT. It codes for CASSYSGVTDTQYF.

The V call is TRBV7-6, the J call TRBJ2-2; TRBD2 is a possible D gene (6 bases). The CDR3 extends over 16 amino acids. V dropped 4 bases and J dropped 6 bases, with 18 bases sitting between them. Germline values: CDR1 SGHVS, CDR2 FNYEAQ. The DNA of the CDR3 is TGTGCCAGCAGCTCCTATTCGCGGGGCGATGCCGGGGAGCTGTTTTTT. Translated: CASSSYSRGDAGELFF.

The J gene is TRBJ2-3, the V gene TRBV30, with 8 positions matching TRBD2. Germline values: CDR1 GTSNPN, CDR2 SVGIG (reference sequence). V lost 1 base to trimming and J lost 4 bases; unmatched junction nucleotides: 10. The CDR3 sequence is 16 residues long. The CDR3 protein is CAWSGVAGNVADTQYF. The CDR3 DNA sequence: TGTGCCTGGAGTGGAGTAGCGGGAAATGTAGCAGATACGCAGTATTTT.

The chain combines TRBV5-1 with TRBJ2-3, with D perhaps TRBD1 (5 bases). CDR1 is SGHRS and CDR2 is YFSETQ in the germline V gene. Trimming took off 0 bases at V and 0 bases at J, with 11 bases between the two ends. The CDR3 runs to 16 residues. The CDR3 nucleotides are TGCGCCAGCAGCTTGGTTGGGGCCCCTAGCACAGATACGCAGTATTTT. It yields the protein CASSLVGAPSTDTQYF.

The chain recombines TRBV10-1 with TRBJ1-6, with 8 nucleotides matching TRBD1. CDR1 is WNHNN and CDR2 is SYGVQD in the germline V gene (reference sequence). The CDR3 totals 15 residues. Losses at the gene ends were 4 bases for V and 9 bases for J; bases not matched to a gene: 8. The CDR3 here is CASSAVRDRPSPLHF. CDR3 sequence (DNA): TGCGCCAGCAGTGCCGTCCGGGACAGGCCTTCACCCCTCCACTTT.

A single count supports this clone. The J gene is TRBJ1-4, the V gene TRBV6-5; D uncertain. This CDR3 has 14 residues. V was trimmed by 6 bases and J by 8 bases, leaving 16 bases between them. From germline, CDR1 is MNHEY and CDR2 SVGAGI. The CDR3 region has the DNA TGTGCCAGCAGCCCCGTCATGTATCAGGAAAAACTGTTTTTT. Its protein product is CASSPVMYQEKLFF.

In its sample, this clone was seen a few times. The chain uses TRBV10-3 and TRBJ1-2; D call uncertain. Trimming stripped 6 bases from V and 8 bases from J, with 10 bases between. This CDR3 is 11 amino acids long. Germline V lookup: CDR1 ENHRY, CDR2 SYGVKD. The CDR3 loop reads CAIRASGGYTF. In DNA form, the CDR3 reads TGTGCCATCAGGGCGTCGGGGGGCTACACCTTC.

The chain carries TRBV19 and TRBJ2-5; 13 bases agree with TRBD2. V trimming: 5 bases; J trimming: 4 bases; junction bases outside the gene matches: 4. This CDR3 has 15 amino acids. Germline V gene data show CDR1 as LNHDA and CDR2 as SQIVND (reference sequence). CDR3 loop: CASSQTSGGRETQYF. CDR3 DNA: TGTGCCAGTAGTCAGACTAGCGGGGGGAGAGAGACCCAGTACTTC.

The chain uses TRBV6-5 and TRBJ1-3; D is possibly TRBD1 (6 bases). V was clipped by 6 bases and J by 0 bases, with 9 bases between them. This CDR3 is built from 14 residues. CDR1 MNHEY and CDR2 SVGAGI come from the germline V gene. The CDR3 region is CASSWTDSGNTIYF. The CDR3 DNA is TGTGCCAGCAGCTGGACAGACTCTGGAAACACCATATATTTT.

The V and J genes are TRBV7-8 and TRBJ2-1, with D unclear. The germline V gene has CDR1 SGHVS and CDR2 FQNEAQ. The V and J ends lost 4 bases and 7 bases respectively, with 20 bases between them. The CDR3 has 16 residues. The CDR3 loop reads CASSSSAGLFVNEQFF. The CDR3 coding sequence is TGTGCCAGCAGCTCGTCCGCAGGTTTATTCGTGAATGAGCAGTTCTTC. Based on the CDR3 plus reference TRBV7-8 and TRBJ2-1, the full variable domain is GAGVSQSPRYKVAKRGQDVALRCDPISGHVSLFWYQQALGQGPEFLTYFQNEAQLDKSGLPSDRFFAERPEGSVSTLKIQRTQQEDSAVYLCASSSSAGLFVNEQFFGPGTRLTVL.

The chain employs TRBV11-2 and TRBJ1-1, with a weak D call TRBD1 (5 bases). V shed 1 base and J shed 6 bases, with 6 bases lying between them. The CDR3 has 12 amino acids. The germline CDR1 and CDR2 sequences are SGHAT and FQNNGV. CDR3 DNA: TGTGCCAGCAGCTTAGGGGGCCCTGAAGCTTTCTTT. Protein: CASSLGGPEAFF.

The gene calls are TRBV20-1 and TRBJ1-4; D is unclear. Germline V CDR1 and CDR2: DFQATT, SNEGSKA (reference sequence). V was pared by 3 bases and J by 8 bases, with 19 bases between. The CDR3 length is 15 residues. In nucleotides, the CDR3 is TGCAGTGCTAGTGATGTGGGGAGGAGGAAGGAAAAACTGTTTTTT. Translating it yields CSASDVGRRKEKLFF.

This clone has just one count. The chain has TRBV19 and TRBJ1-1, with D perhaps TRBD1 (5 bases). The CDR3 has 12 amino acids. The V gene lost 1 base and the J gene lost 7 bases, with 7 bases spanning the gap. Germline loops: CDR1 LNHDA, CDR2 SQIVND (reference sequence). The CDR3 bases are TGTGCCAGTAGTATAGGACAGCTTGAAGCTTTCTTT. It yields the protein CASSIGQLEAFF.

The CDR3 spells CASSLNPGQPNQPQHF. CDR3 in DNA: TGTGCCAGCAGTCTGAACCCAGGACAGCCTAATCAGCCCCAGCATTTT. The V and J genes are TRBV27 and TRBJ1-5, with D maybe TRBD1 (6 bases). CDR3 length: 16 amino acids. V gave up 5 bases and J gave up 4 bases, with 18 bases separating them. Per the germline V gene, CDR1 is MNHEY and CDR2 is SMNVEV (reference sequence).

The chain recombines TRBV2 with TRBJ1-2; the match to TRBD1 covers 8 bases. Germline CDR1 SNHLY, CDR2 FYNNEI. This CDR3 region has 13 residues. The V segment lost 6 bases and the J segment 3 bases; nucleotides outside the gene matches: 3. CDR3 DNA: TGTGCCAGCAGCGCAGGGGGCGACTATGGCTACACCTTC. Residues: CASSAGGDYGYTF.